This is a list of T cell receptor beta chains from one sample in a study of human T cells and chemical hapten exposure. TCRdb reanalysed the RACE reads using MiXCR and keeps one entry per CDR3 protein. The sample lists 240,000 or so distinct CDR3 sequences; about 8.1% were seen once. The input for sequencing was whole blood, taken in connection with sensitization to the hapten diphenylcyclopropenone (DPC). These TCRs come from a woman in her thirties or forties with alopecia areata. Some clones in this sample may be carry-over from other donors' samples. Each CDR3 is given with its conserved first and last residue.

v_gene	CDR3aa
TRBV5-1	CASRKTESGGYTF
TRBV7-2	CASSTRTGLGYTF
TRBV12-3/TRBV12-4	CASSLIGLREQFF
TRBV18	CASSPYTGADEKLFF
TRBV20-1	CSARGTSGSDTQYF
TRBV7-2	CASSLAPGTDTQYF
TRBV28	CASSPGGGEGDEKLFF
TRBV5-1	CASSLGGGGNYNEQFF
TRBV12-3/TRBV12-4	CASRVLGETQYF
TRBV4-2	CASSQDVASGTGEQFF
TRBV18	CASSPEVGQSSAQHF
TRBV20-1	CSARAGRARGTEAFF
TRBV5-6	CASSLGLAPAEQFF
TRBV12-3/TRBV12-4	CASSLGVRAWTF
TRBV2	CASRTGLGGSTDTQYF
TRBV27	CASSLFSGQIYEQYF
TRBV20-1	CSPTRGHGNSPLHF
TRBV28	CASRLPLGRDTEAFF